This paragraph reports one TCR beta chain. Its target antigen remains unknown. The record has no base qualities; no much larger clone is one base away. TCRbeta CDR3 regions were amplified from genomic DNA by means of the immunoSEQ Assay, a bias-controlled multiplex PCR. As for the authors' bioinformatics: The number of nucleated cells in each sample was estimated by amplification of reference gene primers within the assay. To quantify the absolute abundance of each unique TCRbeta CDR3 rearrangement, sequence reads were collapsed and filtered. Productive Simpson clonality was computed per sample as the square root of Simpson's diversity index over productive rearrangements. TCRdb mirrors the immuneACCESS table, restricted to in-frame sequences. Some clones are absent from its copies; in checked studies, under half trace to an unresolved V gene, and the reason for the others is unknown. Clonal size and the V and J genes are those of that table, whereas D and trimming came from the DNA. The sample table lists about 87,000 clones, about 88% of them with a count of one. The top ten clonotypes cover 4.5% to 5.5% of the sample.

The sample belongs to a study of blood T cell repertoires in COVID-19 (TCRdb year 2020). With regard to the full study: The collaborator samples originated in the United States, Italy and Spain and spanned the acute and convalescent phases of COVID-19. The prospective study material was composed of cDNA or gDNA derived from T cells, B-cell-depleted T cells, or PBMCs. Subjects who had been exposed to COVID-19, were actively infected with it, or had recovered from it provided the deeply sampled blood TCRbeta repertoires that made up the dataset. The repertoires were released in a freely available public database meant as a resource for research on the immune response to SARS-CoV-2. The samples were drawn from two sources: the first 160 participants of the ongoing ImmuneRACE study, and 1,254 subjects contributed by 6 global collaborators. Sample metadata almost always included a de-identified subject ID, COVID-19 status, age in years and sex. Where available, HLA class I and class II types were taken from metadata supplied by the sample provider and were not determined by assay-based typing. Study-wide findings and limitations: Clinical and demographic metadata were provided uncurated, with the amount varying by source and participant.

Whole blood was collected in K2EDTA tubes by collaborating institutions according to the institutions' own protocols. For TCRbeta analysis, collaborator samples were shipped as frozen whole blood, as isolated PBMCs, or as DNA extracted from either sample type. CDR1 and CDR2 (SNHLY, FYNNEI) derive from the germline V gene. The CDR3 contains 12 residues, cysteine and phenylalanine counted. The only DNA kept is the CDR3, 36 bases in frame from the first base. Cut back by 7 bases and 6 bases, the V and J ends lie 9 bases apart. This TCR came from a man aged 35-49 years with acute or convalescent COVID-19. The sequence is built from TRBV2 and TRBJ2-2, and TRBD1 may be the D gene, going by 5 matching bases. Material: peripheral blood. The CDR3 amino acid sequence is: CASIGQSGELFF. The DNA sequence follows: TGTGCCAGCATCGGACAATCCGGGGAGCTGTTTTTT.